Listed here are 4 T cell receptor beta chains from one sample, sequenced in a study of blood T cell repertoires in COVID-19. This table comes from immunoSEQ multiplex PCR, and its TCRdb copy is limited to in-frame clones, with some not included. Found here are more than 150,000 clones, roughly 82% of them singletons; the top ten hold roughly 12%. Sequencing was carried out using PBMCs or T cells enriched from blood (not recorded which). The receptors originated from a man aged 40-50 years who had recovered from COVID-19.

The CDR3 loop reads CASSLGPQGMQETQYF. The CDR3 nucleotides read TGTGCCAGCAGCTTGGGCCCGCAGGGGATGCAAGAGACCCAGTACTTC. The rearrangement links TRBV5-6 to TRBJ2-5, with D tentatively TRBD1 (6 bases). The CDR3 runs to 16 residues. Per the germline V gene, CDR1 is SGHDT and CDR2 is YYEEEE. Trimming removed 0 bases at V and 2 bases at J, with 14 bases between.

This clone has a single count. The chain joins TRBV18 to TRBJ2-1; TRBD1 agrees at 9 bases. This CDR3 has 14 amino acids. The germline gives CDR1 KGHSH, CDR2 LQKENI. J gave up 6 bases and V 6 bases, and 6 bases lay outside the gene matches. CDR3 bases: TGTGCCAGCTCTGGGACAGGGAGAACCAATGAGCAGTTCTTC. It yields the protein CASSGTGRTNEQFF. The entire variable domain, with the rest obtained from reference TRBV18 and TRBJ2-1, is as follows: NAGVMQNPRHLVRRRGQEARLRCSPMKGHSHVYWYRQLPEEGLKFMVYLQKENIIDESGMPKERFSAEFPKEGPSILRIQQVVRGDSAAYFCASSGTGRTNEQFFGPGTRLTVL.

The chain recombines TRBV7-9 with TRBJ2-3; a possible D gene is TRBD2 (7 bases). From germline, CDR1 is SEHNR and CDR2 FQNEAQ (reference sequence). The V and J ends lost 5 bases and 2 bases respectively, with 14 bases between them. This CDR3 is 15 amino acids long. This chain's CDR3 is CASSDRGGATDTQYF. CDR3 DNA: TGTGCCAGCAGCGACAGAGGGGGGGCCACAGATACGCAGTATTTT.

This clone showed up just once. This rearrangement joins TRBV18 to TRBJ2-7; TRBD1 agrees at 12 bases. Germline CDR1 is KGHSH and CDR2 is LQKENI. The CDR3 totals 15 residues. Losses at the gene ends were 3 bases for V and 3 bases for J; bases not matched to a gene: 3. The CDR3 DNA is TGTGCCAGCTCACCCGGGACAGGGGGCCTCTACGAGCAGTACTTC. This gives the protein CASSPGTGGLYEQYF.